The entry below describes one T cell receptor (beta chain). Its matching antigen is unknown. The sample comes from a study of CD8 T cells in ankylosing spondylitis. Findings and limits, study-wide: Previous work reported some of these motif variants in the synovial fluid and blood of reactive arthritis.

Trimming cost V 4 bases and J 7 bases, with 13 bases left between them. In germline, CDR1 is GTSNPN, CDR2 SVGIG (reference sequence). The CDR3 has 12 amino acids. It was by quantitative 5'-RACE with molecular barcodes that TCR beta libraries were made. TCRdb fed the 5' RACE reads into MiXCR, producing one record per CDR3 protein. The top ten clones hold almost 7% of a sample with 200,000 to 300,000 distinct CDR3 sequences, 8.6% of them seen once. The chain joins TRBV30 to TRBJ1-2; TRBD1 is a possible D gene (5 bases). The receptor was derived from a male donor with ankylosing spondylitis or in good health (not recorded which). The specimen sequenced was blood, either unsorted or a sorted T cell fraction (not recorded which). The CDR3 nucleotides are TGTGCCTGGATGCCGAGGGGCTCTGGCTACACCTTC. Translation: CAWMPRGSGYTF.